Presented here are 14 T cell receptor beta chains from one specimen sequenced in a study of cytomegalovirus exposure and HLA in healthy donors. PCR used 60 Vbeta primers and 13 Jbeta primers. Libraries were prepared by immunoSEQ multiplex PCR; TCRdb keeps only in-frame clonotypes and omits some of them. This sample has fewer than 200,000 clones, with around 80% found just once. The sample taken for sequencing was PBMCs. These TCRs come from a female donor in good health and CMV-seronegative.

The chain combines TRBV28 with TRBJ1-4, with 8 nucleotides matching TRBD1. The J segment lost 7 bases and the V segment lost 3 bases, leaving 10 bases of the junction unmatched. The CDR3 is made up of 16 amino acids. Germline V lookup: CDR1 MDHEN, CDR2 SYDVKM. As DNA, the CDR3 is TGTGCCAGCAGTTTGGGGCCCTCAGGGGGCATTGAAAAACTGTTTTTT. This gives the protein CASSLGPSGGIEKLFF.

A note on this clone: Different DNA sequences within this sample yield the same CDR3. V gene TRBV18 combines with J gene TRBJ2-2, with 7 bases matching TRBD1. CDR1 is KGHSH and CDR2 is LQKENI in the germline V gene. This CDR3 spans 15 amino acids. The V and J ends lost 2 bases and 3 bases, in that order; junction bases with no gene match: 3. In DNA, the CDR3 is TGTGCCAGCTCACCAAGACAGGGAGACACCGGGGAGCTGTTTTTT. Translating gives CASSPRQGDTGELFF. Looking up the rest from reference TRBV18 and TRBJ2-2 gives the full variable domain: NAGVMQNPRHLVRRRGQEARLRCSPMKGHSHVYWYRQLPEEGLKFMVYLQKENIIDESGMPKERFSAEFPKEGPSILRIQQVVRGDSAAYFCASSPRQGDTGELFFGEGSRLTVL.

J is TRBJ1-2 and V is TRBV5-1; a possible D gene is TRBD1 (5 bases). Deletions cut 0 bases from V and 8 bases from J, with 11 bases between. CDR3 length: 13 residues. Germline values: CDR1 SGHRS, CDR2 YFSETQ. The CDR3 DNA reads as TGCGCCAGCAGCTTGGACAGGCTGTGGGGCTACACCTTC. It specifies CASSLDRLWGYTF.

V is TRBV27 and J is TRBJ2-7; TRBD1 agrees at 7 bases. Germline CDR1 MNHEY, CDR2 SMNVEV (reference sequence). J was trimmed by 4 bases and V by 0 bases; bases with no gene match: 6. The CDR3 consists of 15 residues. CDR3 nucleotides: TGTGCCAGCAGTTTATCGACAGGGCCCGGATACGAGCAGTACTTC. Encoded protein: CASSLSTGPGYEQYF.

The chain couples TRBV6-6 to TRBJ1-3; D unresolved. The V gene's germline CDR1 is MNHNY and CDR2 SVGAGI (reference sequence). V shed 4 bases and J shed 8 bases, with 21 bases lying between them. The CDR3 loop spans 16 amino acids. The CDR3 region is CASSSGRAFSGDTIYF. The CDR3 DNA reads TGTGCCAGCAGTTCGGGAAGGGCGTTTTCCGGAGACACCATATATTTT.

The table lists this clone with a few counts. The rearrangement joins TRBV5-5 to TRBJ1-1, with 7 bases fitting TRBD1. Germline CDR1 SGHKS, CDR2 YYEKEE (reference sequence). Losses at the gene ends were 4 bases for V and 11 bases for J; bases not matched to a gene: 14. The CDR3 has 14 residues. CDR3 DNA sequence: TGTGCCAGCAGCGGGCCAGGGGGAATTAGGCCTGCTTTCTTT. Translated: CASSGPGGIRPAFF.

The V and J genes are TRBV7-9 and TRBJ2-7; 7 bases map to TRBD1. There are 15 residues in the CDR3. CDR1 and CDR2 (germline): SEHNR, FQNEAQ (reference sequence). V dropped 4 bases and J dropped 4; count of bases not matched to a gene: 10. This chain's CDR3 is CASSSDRVRWYEQYF. CDR3 DNA: TGTGCCAGCAGCTCCGACAGGGTTCGTTGGTACGAGCAGTACTTC.

V is TRBV28 and J is TRBJ1-2, with 9 bases fitting TRBD1. Germline V gives CDR1 MDHEN, CDR2 SYDVKM. The junction had 9 bases not matched to a gene; V was cut back by 5 bases and J by 5 bases. This CDR3 is 15 amino acids long. The CDR3 nucleotides are TGTGCCAGCAGTCTGCTACAGGGGGCTGGGTATGGCTACACCTTC. Its protein product is CASSLLQGAGYGYTF.

This sequence joins TRBV30 and TRBJ1-2; 8 bases are a match to TRBD1. The CDR3 covers 14 residues. From germline, CDR1 is GTSNPN and CDR2 SVGIG (reference sequence). V dropped 3 bases and J dropped 3; count of bases not matched to a gene: 6. The CDR3 spells CAWRGQGAHYGYTF. Here the CDR3 DNA reads TGTGCCTGGAGGGGGCAGGGGGCACACTATGGCTACACCTTC.

The chain is built from TRBV2 and TRBJ1-1; 8 bases are shared with TRBD1. The CDR3 contains 18 residues. CDR1 is SNHLY and CDR2 is FYNNEI in the germline V gene. V dropped 6 bases and J dropped 1; count of bases not matched to a gene: 16. For the CDR3, the DNA is TGTGCCAGCAGCACTCTAATGGGACAGGCCTTAGGGAACACTGAAGCTTTCTTT. It is translated as CASSTLMGQALGNTEAFF.

The V gene is TRBV9, the J gene TRBJ1-5; D not resolved. CDR3 length equals 13 residues. The V gene's germline CDR1 is SGDLS and CDR2 YYNGEE. V gave up 3 bases and J gave up 6 bases, with 10 bases separating them. Here the CDR3 DNA reads TGTGCCAGCAGCGAAGCGGGTAGTCAGCCCCAGCATTTT. It codes for CASSEAGSQPQHF.

This chain joins TRBV7-2 and TRBJ1-2, with 10 bases aligning to TRBD1. This CDR3 contains 15 residues. Trimming at V came to 4 bases and at J to 6 bases, leaving 8 bases not matched to a gene. Germline-derived CDR1 and CDR2 are SGHTA and FQGNSA. The CDR3 sequence is CASSYRQGAENGYTF. CDR3 nucleotides: TGTGCCAGCAGCTACCGACAGGGGGCAGAGAATGGCTACACCTTC.

This rearrangement joins TRBV5-1 to TRBJ1-1, with D hard to call. The CDR3 is 15 residues long. The V end was cut by 0 bases, the J end by 1 base, with 10 bases between. From germline, CDR1 is SGHRS and CDR2 YFSETQ. The CDR3 spells CASSLGPTTNTEAFF. The CDR3 DNA sequence: TGCGCCAGCAGCTTGGGGCCGACAACGAACACTGAAGCTTTCTTT. Using reference TRBV5-1 and TRBJ1-1 for the parts outside the CDR3, the full variable domain is KAGVTQTPRYLIKTRGQQVTLSCSPISGHRSVSWYQQTPGQGLQFLFEYFSETQRNKGNFPGRFSGRQFSNSRSEMNVSTLELGDSALYLCASSLGPTTNTEAFFGQGTRLTVV.

This clone has a handful of counts. The V call is TRBV7-2, the J call TRBJ2-3; TRBD2 matches 9 bases. Per germline, CDR1 SGHTA and CDR2 FQGNSA. Trimming took 0 bases from V and 6 from J; bases not matched to a gene: 1. The CDR3 is made up of 14 amino acids. The chain's CDR3 is CASSLAGTSDTQYF. Written as DNA, the CDR3 is TGTGCCAGCAGCTTAGCCGGGACTAGCGATACGCAGTATTTT.